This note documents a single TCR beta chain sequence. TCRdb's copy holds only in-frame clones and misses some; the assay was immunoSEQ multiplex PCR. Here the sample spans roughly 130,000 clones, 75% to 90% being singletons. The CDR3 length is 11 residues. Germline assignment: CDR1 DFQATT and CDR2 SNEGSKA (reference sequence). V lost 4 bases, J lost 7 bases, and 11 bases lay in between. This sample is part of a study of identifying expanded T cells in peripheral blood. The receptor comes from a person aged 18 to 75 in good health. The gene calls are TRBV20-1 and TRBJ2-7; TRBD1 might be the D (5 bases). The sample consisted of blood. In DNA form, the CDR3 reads TGCAGTGCTATTCCGACAGTAGAGCAGTACTTC. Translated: CSAIPTVEQYF.